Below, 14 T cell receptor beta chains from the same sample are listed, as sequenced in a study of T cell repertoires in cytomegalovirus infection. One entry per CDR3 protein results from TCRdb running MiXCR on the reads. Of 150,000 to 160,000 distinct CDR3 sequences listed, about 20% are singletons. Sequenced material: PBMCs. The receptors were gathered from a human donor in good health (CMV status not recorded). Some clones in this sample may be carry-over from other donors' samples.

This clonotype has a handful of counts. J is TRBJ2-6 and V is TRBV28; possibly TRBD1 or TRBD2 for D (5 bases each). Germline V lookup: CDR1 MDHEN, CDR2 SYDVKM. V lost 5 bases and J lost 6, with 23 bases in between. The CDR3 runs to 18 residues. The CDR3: CASSARDPVRYLANVLTF. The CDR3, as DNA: TGTGCCAGCAGTGCAAGGGACCCCGTCAGGTATCTGGCCAACGTCCTGACTTTC.

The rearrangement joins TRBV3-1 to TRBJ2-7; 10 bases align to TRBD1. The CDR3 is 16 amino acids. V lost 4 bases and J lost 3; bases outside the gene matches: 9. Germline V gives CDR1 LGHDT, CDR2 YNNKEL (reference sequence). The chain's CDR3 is CASSRDPGTGVYEQYF. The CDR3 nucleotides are TGTGCCAGCAGCCGGGATCCCGGGACAGGGGTCTACGAGCAGTACTTC.

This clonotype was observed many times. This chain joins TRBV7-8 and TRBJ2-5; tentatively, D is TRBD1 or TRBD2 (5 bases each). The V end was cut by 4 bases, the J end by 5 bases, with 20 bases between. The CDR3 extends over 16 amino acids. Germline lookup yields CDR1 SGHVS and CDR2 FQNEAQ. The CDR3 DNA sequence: TGTGCCAGCAGCTCCGGGTCGGGAAGGGGCGGTGAGACCCAGTACTTC. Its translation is CASSSGSGRGGETQYF.

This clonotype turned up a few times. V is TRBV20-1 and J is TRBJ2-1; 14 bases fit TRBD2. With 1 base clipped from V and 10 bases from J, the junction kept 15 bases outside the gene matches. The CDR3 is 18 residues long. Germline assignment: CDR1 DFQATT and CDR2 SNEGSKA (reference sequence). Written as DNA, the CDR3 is TGCAGTGCTAGAGGGGACAAACGACTAGCGGGGGGGCCTTCAGAGCAGTTCTTC. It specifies CSARGDKRLAGGPSEQFF.

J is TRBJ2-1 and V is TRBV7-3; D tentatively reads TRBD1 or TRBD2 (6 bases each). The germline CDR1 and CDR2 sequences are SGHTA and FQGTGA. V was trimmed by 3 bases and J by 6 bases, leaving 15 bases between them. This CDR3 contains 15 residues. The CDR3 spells CASSFSAGGGNEQFF. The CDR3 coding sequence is TGTGCCAGCAGCTTCTCCGCCGGAGGGGGCAATGAGCAGTTCTTC.

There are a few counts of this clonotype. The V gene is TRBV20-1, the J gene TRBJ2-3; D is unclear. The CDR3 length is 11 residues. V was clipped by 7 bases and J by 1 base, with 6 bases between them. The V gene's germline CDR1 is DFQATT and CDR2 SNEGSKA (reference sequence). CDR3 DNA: TGCAGTGGACACGGCACAGATACGCAGTATTTT. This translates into CSGHGTDTQYF.

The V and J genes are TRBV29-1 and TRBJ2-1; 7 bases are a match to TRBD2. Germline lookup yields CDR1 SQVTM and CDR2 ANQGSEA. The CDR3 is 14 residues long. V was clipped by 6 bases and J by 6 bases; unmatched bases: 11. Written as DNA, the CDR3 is TGCAGCGTGAAACTAGGCGGGGAGGGCAATGAGCAGTTCTTC. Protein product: CSVKLGGEGNEQFF.

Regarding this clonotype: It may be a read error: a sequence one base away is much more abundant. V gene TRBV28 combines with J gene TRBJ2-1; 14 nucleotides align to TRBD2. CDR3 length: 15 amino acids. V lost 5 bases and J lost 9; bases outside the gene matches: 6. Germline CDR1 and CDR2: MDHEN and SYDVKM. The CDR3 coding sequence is TGTGCCAGCAGTATGGGACTAGCGGGAGAGGGTGAGCAGTTCTTC. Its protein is CASSMGLAGEGEQFF. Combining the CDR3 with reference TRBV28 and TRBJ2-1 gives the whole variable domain DVKVTQSSRYLVKRTGEKVFLECVQDMDHENMFWYRQDPGLGLRLIYFSYDVKMKEKGDIPEGYSVSREKKERFSLILESASTNQTSMYLCASSMGLAGEGEQFFGPGTRLTVL.

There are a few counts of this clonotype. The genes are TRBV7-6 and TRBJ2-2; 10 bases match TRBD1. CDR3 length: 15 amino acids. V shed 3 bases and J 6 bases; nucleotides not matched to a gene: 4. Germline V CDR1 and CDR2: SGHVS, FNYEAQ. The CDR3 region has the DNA TGTGCCAGCAGCTTGGGGACAGGGGTGCCCGGGGAGCTGTTTTTT. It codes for CASSLGTGVPGELFF. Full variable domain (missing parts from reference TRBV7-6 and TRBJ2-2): GAGVSQSPRYKVTKRGQDVALRCDPISGHVSLYWYRQALGQGPEFLTYFNYEAQQDKSGLPNDRFSAERPEGSISTLTIQRTEQRDSAMYRCASSLGTGVPGELFFGEGSRLTVL.

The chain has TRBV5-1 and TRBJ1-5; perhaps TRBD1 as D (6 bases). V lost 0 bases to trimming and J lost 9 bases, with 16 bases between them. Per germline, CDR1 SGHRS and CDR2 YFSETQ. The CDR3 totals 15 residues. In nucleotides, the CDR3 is TGCGCCAGCAGCTTGGCCGGACAGCCCCTTGGGCCCCAGCATTTT. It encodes CASSLAGQPLGPQHF.

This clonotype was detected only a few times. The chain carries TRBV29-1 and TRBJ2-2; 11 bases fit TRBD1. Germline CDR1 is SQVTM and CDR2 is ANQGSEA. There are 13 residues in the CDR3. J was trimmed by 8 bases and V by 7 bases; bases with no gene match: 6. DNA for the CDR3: TGCAGCGCAGGACAGGGGGCATTTGGGGAGCTGTTTTTT. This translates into CSAGQGAFGELFF.

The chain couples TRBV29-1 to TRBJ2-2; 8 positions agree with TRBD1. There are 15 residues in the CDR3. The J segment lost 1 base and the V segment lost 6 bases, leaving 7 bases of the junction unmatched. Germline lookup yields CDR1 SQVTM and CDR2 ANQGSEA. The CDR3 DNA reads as TGCAGCGTCATCACCGGGACAGGGAACACCGGGGAGCTGTTTTTT. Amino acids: CSVITGTGNTGELFF.

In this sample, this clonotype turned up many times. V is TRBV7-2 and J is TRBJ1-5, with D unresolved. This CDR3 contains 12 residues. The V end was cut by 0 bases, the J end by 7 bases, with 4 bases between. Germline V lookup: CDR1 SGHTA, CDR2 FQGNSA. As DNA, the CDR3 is TGTGCCAGCAGCTTAGCTCGGCAGCCCCAGCATTTT. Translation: CASSLARQPQHF. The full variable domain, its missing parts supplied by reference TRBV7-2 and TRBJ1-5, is GAGVSQSPSNKVTEKGKDVELRCDPISGHTALYWYRQSLGQGLEFLIYFQGNSAPDKSGLPSDRFSAERTGGSVSTLTIQRTQQEDSAVYLCASSLARQPQHFGDGTRLSIL.

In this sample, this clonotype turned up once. The CDR3: CAWSVRRGQQNTEAFF. The CDR3 DNA reads TGTGCCTGGAGTGTCCGTCGAGGACAGCAGAACACTGAAGCTTTCTTT. The J gene is TRBJ1-1, the V gene TRBV30; TRBD1 is a possible D gene (6 bases). Germline CDR1 GTSNPN, CDR2 SVGIG (reference sequence). With 0 bases removed from V and 1 base from J, the gap between germline ends came to 15 bases. The CDR3 is made up of 16 amino acids.